This T cell receptor beta chain derives from a study of blood T cell repertoires in COVID-19. Study-level background: COVID-19 samples from acute and convalescent phases originated in the United States, Italy and Spain.

In the original workflow: Estimation of nucleated cell counts relied on the amplification of reference gene primers. Assay: immunoSEQ multiplex PCR; the TCRdb copy retains only in-frame clones and omits some. V, J and clone size are taken as reported in that table, and D and trimming were inferred from the DNA itself. Here the sample spans more than 300,000 clones, approximately 90% being singletons. The CDR3 length is 12 residues. In germline, CDR1 is GTSNPN, CDR2 SVGIG (reference sequence). To note about this clone: The junction departs from the called germline gene at one end, perhaps through a read error.

Participant-reported clinical history was the basis for cohort assignment. The source material was PBMCs or T cells enriched from blood (not recorded which). This chain joins TRBV30 and TRBJ1-1, with D maybe TRBD1 (6 bases). This TCR was sampled from a woman younger than 30 who had recovered from COVID-19. The CDR3 loop is CAWSLGDTEAFF. For the CDR3, the DNA is TGTGCCTGGAGCTTAGGGGACACCGAAGCTTTCTTT.